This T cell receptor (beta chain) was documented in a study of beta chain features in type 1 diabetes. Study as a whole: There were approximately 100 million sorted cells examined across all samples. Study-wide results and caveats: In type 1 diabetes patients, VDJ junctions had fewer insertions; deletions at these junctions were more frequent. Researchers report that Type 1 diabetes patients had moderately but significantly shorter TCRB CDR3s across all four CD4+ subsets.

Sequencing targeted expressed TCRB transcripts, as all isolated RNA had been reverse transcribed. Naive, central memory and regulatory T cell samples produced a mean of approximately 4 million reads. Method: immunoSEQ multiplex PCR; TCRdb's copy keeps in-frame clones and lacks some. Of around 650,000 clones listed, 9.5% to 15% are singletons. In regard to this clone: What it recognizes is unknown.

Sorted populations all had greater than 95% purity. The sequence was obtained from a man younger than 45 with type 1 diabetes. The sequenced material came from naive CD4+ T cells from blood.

The CDR3 DNA reads as TGCGCCAGCAGCCAGGGGACTATCTACGAGCAGTACTTC. Translating it yields CASSQGTIYEQYF. The chain recombines TRBV4-3 with TRBJ2-7, with TRBD2 matching over 7 bases. The trim removed 3 bases at V and 3 bases at J, leaving 2 bases unmatched. CDR1 and CDR2 from the germline V gene are LGHNA and YSLEER. CDR3 length: 13 amino acids.